This TCR beta chain was recovered during a study of vaccination and CD4 T cells after COVID-19. Study overall: Comprising six males and four females, the convalescent participants counted two Hispanic individuals among them. Following dose two, a median roughly 72 days (range 14 to 241) passed before post-vaccine samples were taken.

A word on this clonotype: Its cognate antigen is unknown.

With the Oncomine TCR Beta short-read assay, DNA from cultured CD4+ T cells was sequenced. Each CDR3 protein gets one entry after TCRdb re-called the PCR reads with MiXCR. The repertoire has around 16,000 distinct CDR3 sequences, around four fifths of them found once; the top ten carry roughly 11%. As for treatment: roughly 10-day PBMC culture with coronavirus spike peptide pools or control peptides (ViraFEST assay). This clonotype was sampled from a human donor who had recovered from COVID-19. Sequencing was performed on CD4+ T cells from blood, cultured in vitro.

This CDR3 reads CASEGGNSYEQYF. The CDR3 DNA reads TGTGCCAGTGAGGGAGGGAACTCCTACGAGCAGTACTTC. The chain combines TRBV6-2 or TRBV6-3 with TRBJ2-7; TRBD2 matches 7 bases. V lost 9 bases, J lost 0 bases, and 5 bases stayed unmatched. The CDR3 covers 13 residues. Germline V gives CDR1 MNHEY, CDR2 SVGEGT.